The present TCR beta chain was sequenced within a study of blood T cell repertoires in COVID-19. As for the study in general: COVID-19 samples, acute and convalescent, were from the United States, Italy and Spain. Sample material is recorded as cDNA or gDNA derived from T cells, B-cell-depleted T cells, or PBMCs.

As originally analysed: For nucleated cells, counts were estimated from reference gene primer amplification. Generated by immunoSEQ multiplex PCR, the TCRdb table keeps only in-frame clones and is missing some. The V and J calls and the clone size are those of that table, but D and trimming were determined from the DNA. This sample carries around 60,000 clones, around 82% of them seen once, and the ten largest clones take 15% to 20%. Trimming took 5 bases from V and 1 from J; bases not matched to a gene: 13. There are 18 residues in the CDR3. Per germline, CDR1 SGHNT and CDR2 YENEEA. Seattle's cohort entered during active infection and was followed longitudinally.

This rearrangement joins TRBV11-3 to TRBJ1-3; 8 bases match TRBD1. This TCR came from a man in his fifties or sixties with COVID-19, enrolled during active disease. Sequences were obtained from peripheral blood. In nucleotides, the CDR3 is TGTGCCAGCAGCCGAAACCCGGGTGGACAGGGTTCTGGAAACACCATATATTTT. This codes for CASSRNPGGQGSGNTIYF. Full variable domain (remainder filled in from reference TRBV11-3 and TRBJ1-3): EAGVVQSPRYKIIEKKQPVAFWCNPISGHNTLYWYLQNLGQGPELLIRYENEEAVDDSQLPKDRFSAERLKGVDSTLKIQPAELGDSAVYLCASSRNPGGQGSGNTIYFGEGSWLTVV.